A selection of T cell receptor beta chains follows, all from one sample in a study of shared T cell receptors in the human thymus. Sequencing was performed with immunoSEQ multiplex PCR; in TCRdb, only in-frame clones are kept and a portion is missing. The data contain roughly 560,000 clones, approximately 78% of them seen just once; the ten biggest clones take up about 0.012%. These data were also reused for a study on human thymus T cells.

Source material: thymocytes. The receptors shown here come from a boy younger than two with a congenital heart defect. The CDR3 runs from the conserved cysteine through the conserved F or W. D genes are given only for firm matches. Clone size is shown for a subset of rows, as once, few, many or a class of expanded clone.

>NA|NA|TRBV5-6|TRBJ1-1
CASTSVKGYTEAFF
TGTGCCAGCACCTCGGTGAAGGGGTACACTGAAGCTTTCTTT
>NA|TRBD1|TRBV27|TRBJ2-2
CASSRRTGADPRELFF
TGTGCCAGCAGTAGGCGGACAGGGGCCGACCCGAGGGAGCTGTTTTTT
>NA|TRBD2|TRBV6-5|TRBJ2-5
CASSYSAGDHQETQYF
TGTGCCAGCAGTTACAGTGCGGGAGACCATCAAGAGACCCAGTACTTC
>NA|NA|TRBV7-9|TRBJ2-7
CASSLPSYEQYF
TGTGCCAGCAGCTTACCTTCCTACGAGCAGTACTTC
>once|NA|TRBV9|TRBJ2-1
CASSKPTGNEQFF
TGTGCCAGCAGCAAGCCCACGGGCAATGAGCAGTTCTTC
>NA|TRBD2|TRBV29-1|TRBJ2-1
CSVSIHLRGGNNEQFF
TGCAGCGTTTCCATCCACCTCCGGGGGGGCAACAATGAGCAGTTCTTC
>NA|TRBD2|TRBV10-2|TRBJ2-7
CASSAETSSGSSSYEQYF
TGCGCCAGCAGCGCCGAAACGAGTAGCGGGAGCTCCTCCTACGAGCAGTACTTC
>NA|NA|TRBV30|TRBJ2-4
CAWSPPTGAEEELAKNIQYF
TGTGCCTGGAGTCCACCCACGGGAGCGGAGGAAGAACTAGCCAAAAACATTCAGTACTTC
>few|TRBD1|TRBV5-1|TRBJ2-3
CASSLGGGCTDTQYF
TGCGCCAGCAGCTTGGGAGGGGGCTGCACAGATACGCAGTATTTT
>NA|TRBD2|TRBV30|TRBJ2-3
CAWSIKEAGEEDTQYF
TGTGCCTGGAGTATTAAGGAAGCGGGAGAGGAAGATACGCAGTATTTT
>NA|NA|TRBV7-2|TRBJ2-3
CASRSLGADTQYF
TGTGCCAGCAGATCTCTGGGGGCGGATACGCAGTATTTT
>NA|TRBD1|TRBV7-9|TRBJ2-3
CASSFFGQGVF
TGTGCCAGCAGCTTTTTTGGACAGGGCGTTTTT
>NA|NA|TRBV6-5|TRBJ2-2
CASSSQGNTGELFF
TGTGCCAGCAGTTCACAGGGAAACACCGGGGAGCTGTTTTTT
>NA|TRBD2|TRBV5-6|TRBJ2-5
CASSLDLAEGTQYF
TGTGCCAGCAGCTTGGATCTAGCGGAGGGAACCCAGTACTTC
>once|NA|TRBV11-2|TRBJ2-2
CASSLTGWDTGELFF
TGTGCCAGCAGCTTAACGGGGTGGGACACCGGGGAGCTGTTTTTT
>NA|TRBD2|TRBV13|TRBJ2-7
CASSPRLAGGYSHEQYF
TGTGCCAGCAGCCCAAGATTAGCGGGAGGGTACTCCCACGAGCAGTACTTC